Below are 20 T cell receptor beta chains sequenced from a single sample in a study of OX40 agonist ivuxolimab in advanced cancers. This table comes from immunoSEQ multiplex PCR, and its TCRdb copy is limited to in-frame clones, with some not included. The sample yields roughly 60,000 clones, approximately 94% seen once. The sequencing used CD4+ or CD8+ T cells sorted from blood, collected in a trial of the OX40 agonist ivuxolimab. Receptors were obtained from an adult with an advanced solid tumor such as melanoma, head and neck, liver or kidney cancer.

V and J are TRBV27 and TRBJ2-7; 8 nucleotides line up with TRBD2. V shed 1 base and J 5 bases; nucleotides not matched to a gene: 10. The CDR3 runs 16 residues. The germline V gene encodes CDR1 MNHEY and CDR2 SMNVEV (reference sequence). The chain's CDR3 is CASSLWAAGVLHEQYF. DNA of the CDR3: TGTGCCAGCAGTTTATGGGCAGCGGGAGTCTTGCACGAGCAGTACTTC.

This clone was observed a handful of times. The genes are TRBV6-5 and TRBJ1-5; 9 bases map to TRBD1. The CDR3 consists of 15 residues. V shed 5 bases, J shed 6 bases, and the junction held 8 bases outside the gene matches. Germline V gene data show CDR1 as MNHEY and CDR2 as SVGAGI. DNA for the CDR3: TGTGCCAGCAGTGCCGGGACAGGGATGAGTCAGCCCCAGCATTTT. It yields the protein CASSAGTGMSQPQHF.

The rearrangement links TRBV10-3 to TRBJ2-7, with 8 nucleotides matching TRBD1. The V gene end was trimmed by 3 bases and the J gene end by 2 bases; junction bases not matched to a gene: 9. Germline-derived CDR1 and CDR2 are ENHRY and SYGVKD. This CDR3 comprises 16 residues. CDR3 region: CAISDPQQGAPYEQYF. The CDR3 coding sequence is TGTGCCATCAGTGACCCCCAGCAGGGGGCCCCCTACGAGCAGTACTTC.

The chain links TRBV5-6 to TRBJ2-2; the match to TRBD2 covers 11 bases. Germline CDR1 SGHDT, CDR2 YYEEEE. CDR3 length: 18 residues. The ends lost 4 bases at V and 3 bases at J; junction bases unmatched: 11. The CDR3 protein is CASSREVLSGRDTGELFF. The CDR3 coding sequence is TGTGCCAGCAGCCGGGAGGTTCTTAGCGGGAGGGACACCGGGGAGCTGTTTTTT.

The chain links TRBV19 to TRBJ1-3; D gene unclear. Germline assignment: CDR1 LNHDA and CDR2 SQIVND (reference sequence). The CDR3 contains 17 residues. With 0 bases removed from V and 0 bases from J, the gap between germline ends came to 12 bases. The CDR3: CASSIDWAGVSGNTIYF. As DNA, the CDR3 is TGTGCCAGTAGTATAGATTGGGCAGGCGTCTCTGGAAACACCATATATTTT.

The chain employs TRBV7-9 and TRBJ2-5; the D gene could be TRBD1 or TRBD2 (5 bases each). From germline, CDR1 is SEHNR and CDR2 FQNEAQ (reference sequence). CDR3 length: 15 residues. V lost 3 bases and J 5 bases, leaving 16 bases between the germline ends. CDR3 coding DNA: TGTGCCAGCAGCTTTTCTATGTGGGGGACGGAGACCCAGTACTTC. Residues: CASSFSMWGTETQYF.

The chain has TRBV2 and TRBJ2-3, with a possible D match to TRBD1 (6 bases). Germline V CDR1 and CDR2: SNHLY, FYNNEI. The CDR3 runs to 17 residues. The V gene lost 8 bases and the J gene lost 2 bases, with 23 bases spanning the gap. The CDR3 here is CASGWSGQPIHTDTQYF. CDR3 in DNA: TGTGCCAGCGGATGGTCGGGACAACCCATACACACAGATACGCAGTATTTT.

The V gene is TRBV5-1, the J gene TRBJ2-1, with TRBD1 as a possible D gene (6 bases). Deletions cut 4 bases from V and 0 bases from J, with 11 bases between. CDR1 and CDR2 from the germline V gene are SGHRS and YFSETQ. There are 15 residues in the CDR3. The DNA for the CDR3 is TGCGCCAGCAGCGCCGGGACAAGCTCCTACAATGAGCAGTTCTTC. Translated: CASSAGTSSYNEQFF.

The chain carries TRBV9 and TRBJ2-5; either TRBD1 or TRBD2 may fit D (5 bases each). This CDR3 is built from 14 residues. Germline CDR1 is SGDLS and CDR2 is YYNGEE. The ends were cut back, 4 bases at V and 4 bases at J, with 14 bases in the middle. CDR3 sequence: CASSPDGTLETQYF. DNA of the CDR3: TGTGCCAGCAGCCCCGATGGGACGTTAGAGACCCAGTACTTC.

The CDR3 loop is CASSSRTSSYGYTF. The CDR3 DNA sequence: TGTGCCAGCAGCTCCAGGACGAGTTCATATGGCTACACCTTC. V gene TRBV11-2 combines with J gene TRBJ1-2; D is undetermined. V was shortened by 4 bases and J by 5 bases, with 14 bases between the two germline ends. Per the germline V gene, CDR1 is SGHAT and CDR2 is FQNNGV. This CDR3 has 14 amino acids.

The V and J genes are TRBV6-6 and TRBJ2-7; possibly TRBD2 for D (6 bases). This CDR3 region has 16 residues. Germline CDR1 MNHNY, CDR2 SVGAGI (reference sequence). With 7 bases removed from V and 0 bases from J, the gap between germline ends came to 19 bases. The CDR3 is CASMLRYGSHSYEQYF. In nucleotides, the CDR3 is TGTGCCAGCATGTTACGGTACGGGAGTCACTCCTACGAGCAGTACTTC.

This sequence joins TRBV9 and TRBJ1-4, with D unresolved. Germline lookup yields CDR1 SGDLS and CDR2 YYNGEE. The CDR3 has 14 amino acids. The V gene lost 4 bases and the J gene lost 4 bases, with 11 bases spanning the gap. CDR3 region: CASSTSAGNEKLFF. The CDR3 DNA reads TGTGCCAGCAGCACCTCGGCCGGTAATGAAAAACTGTTTTTT.

The chain employs TRBV27 and TRBJ2-5, with D possibly matching TRBD2 (6 bases). The V gene's germline CDR1 is MNHEY and CDR2 SMNVEV (reference sequence). CDR3 length: 15 residues. V shed 3 bases and J shed 5 bases, with 16 bases lying between them. CDR3 amino acids: CASSLGGSSRETQYF. Written as DNA, the CDR3 is TGTGCCAGCAGTTTGGGGGGATCGTCACGGGAGACCCAGTACTTC.

As to this clone: Within the sample, other DNA sequences also encode this same CDR3. The CDR3 here is CASSLTGELFF. The DNA for the CDR3 is TGTGCCAGCAGCTTAACCGGGGAGCTGTTTTTT. The rearrangement uses TRBV7-3 and TRBJ2-2; D not certain. The CDR3 has 11 residues. Germline V gene data show CDR1 as SGHTA and CDR2 as FQGTGA. V gave up 0 bases and J gave up 7 bases, with 0 bases separating them. Supplemented by reference TRBV7-3 and TRBJ2-2, the full variable domain reads GAGVSQTPSNKVTEKGKYVELRCDPISGHTALYWYRQSLGQGPEFLIYFQGTGAADDSGLPNDRFFAVRPEGSVSTLKIQRTERGDSAVYLCASSLTGELFFGEGSRLTVL.

The chain links TRBV7-3 to TRBJ2-3; D perhaps matches TRBD2 (6 bases). CDR1 is SGHTA and CDR2 is FQGTGA in the germline V gene. Trimming stripped 5 bases from V and 2 bases from J, with 23 bases between. The CDR3 is 18 residues long. The CDR3 nucleotides read TGTGCCAGCAGCCGTAGGGGACCGGGACTCAAAGACACAGATACGCAGTATTTT. It yields the protein CASSRRGPGLKDTDTQYF.

In DNA, the CDR3 is TGTGCCAGCAGTTTATTTACAGGTTTCTCTGGGGCCAACGTCCTGACTTTC. Translated, it gives CASSLFTGFSGANVLTF. This chain joins TRBV27 and TRBJ2-6; weak D call: TRBD1 (5 bases). This CDR3 is built from 17 residues. The V end was cut by 1 base, the J end by 0 bases, with 10 bases between. CDR1 is MNHEY, CDR2 SMNVEV, per germline (reference sequence).

In its sample, this clone was seen once. V and J are TRBV5-6 and TRBJ2-7; possibly TRBD1 for D (6 bases). V lost 2 bases, J lost 0 bases, and 12 bases lay in between. The CDR3 is 15 amino acids. Germline CDR1 and CDR2: SGHDT and YYEEEE. For the CDR3, the DNA is TGTGCCAGCAGCTTACAGGGCCCTCACTCCTACGAGCAGTACTTC. Translation: CASSLQGPHSYEQYF.

The V call is TRBV5-1, the J call TRBJ2-1, with a possible D match to TRBD1 (6 bases). V gave up 4 bases and J gave up 6 bases, with 17 bases separating them. Per the germline V gene, CDR1 is SGHRS and CDR2 is YFSETQ. This CDR3 has 15 residues. The CDR3 protein is CASSEGPTGTNEQFF. In nucleotides, the CDR3 is TGCGCCAGCAGCGAAGGACCTACAGGGACCAATGAGCAGTTCTTC. The full variable domain, with the rest looked up from reference TRBV5-1 and TRBJ2-1, is KAGVTQTPRYLIKTRGQQVTLSCSPISGHRSVSWYQQTPGQGLQFLFEYFSETQRNKGNFPGRFSGRQFSNSRSEMNVSTLELGDSALYLCASSEGPTGTNEQFFGPGTRLTVL.

The chain employs TRBV14 and TRBJ2-3; D may be TRBD1 or TRBD2 (5 bases each). CDR1 and CDR2 from the germline V gene are SGHDN and FVKESK. The V end lost 3 bases, the J end lost 3 bases, and 22 bases lay between the germline ends. This CDR3 has 18 amino acids. The CDR3 DNA reads as TGTGCCAGCAGCCATGCAGACCCCCTCTTGGGGGAGACAGATACGCAGTATTTT. Its translation: CASSHADPLLGETDTQYF.

V gene TRBV9 combines with J gene TRBJ1-1, with 9 nucleotides matching TRBD1. With V trimmed by 3 bases and J by 1 base, 4 bases remained unmatched. CDR3 length equals 15 residues. Per the germline V gene, CDR1 is SGDLS and CDR2 is YYNGEE. Here the CDR3 reads CASSAGDRANTEAFF. CDR3 DNA sequence: TGTGCCAGCAGCGCTGGGGACAGGGCGAACACTGAAGCTTTCTTT.